Here is one T cell receptor beta chain with its context. These data are taken from a study of blood T cell repertoires in COVID-19. Study overall: The samples span acute and convalescent COVID-19 from the United States, Italy and Spain. The cDNA or gDNA used as material had been derived from T cells, B-cell-depleted T cells, or PBMCs.

Original data processing: Estimation of nucleated cell counts relied on the amplification of reference gene primers. Assay used: immunoSEQ multiplex PCR; TCRdb lists only in-frame clones, some missing. That table gives V, J and clone size, and the DNA gave D and trimming. Here the sample spans roughly 140,000 clones, 80% being singletons. V was trimmed by 6 bases and J by 7 bases, leaving 12 bases between them. CDR1 and CDR2 from the germline V gene are MDHEN and SYDVKM. The CDR3 loop spans 13 amino acids. The sequenced sample consisted of peripheral blood. This chain uses TRBV28 with TRBJ2-2; weak D call: TRBD1 (5 bases). This TCR came from a man aged 60 to 69 with active or convalescent COVID-19. The DNA for the CDR3 is TGTGCCAGCAGCTCGACAGATTTCGGGGAGCTGTTTTTT. Encoded protein: CASSSTDFGELFF.